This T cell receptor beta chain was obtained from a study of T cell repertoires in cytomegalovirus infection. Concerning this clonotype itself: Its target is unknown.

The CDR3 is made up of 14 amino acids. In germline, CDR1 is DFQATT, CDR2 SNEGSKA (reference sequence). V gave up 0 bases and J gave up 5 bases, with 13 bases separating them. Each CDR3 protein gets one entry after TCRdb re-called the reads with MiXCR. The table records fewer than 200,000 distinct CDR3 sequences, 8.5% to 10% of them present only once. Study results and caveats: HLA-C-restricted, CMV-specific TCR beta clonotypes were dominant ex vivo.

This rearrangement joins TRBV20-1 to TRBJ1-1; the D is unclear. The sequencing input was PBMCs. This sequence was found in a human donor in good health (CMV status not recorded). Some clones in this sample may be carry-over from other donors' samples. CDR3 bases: TGCAGTGCTAGAGAAGTGCCGGGAGGGACTGAAGCTTTCTTT. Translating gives CSAREVPGGTEAFF.